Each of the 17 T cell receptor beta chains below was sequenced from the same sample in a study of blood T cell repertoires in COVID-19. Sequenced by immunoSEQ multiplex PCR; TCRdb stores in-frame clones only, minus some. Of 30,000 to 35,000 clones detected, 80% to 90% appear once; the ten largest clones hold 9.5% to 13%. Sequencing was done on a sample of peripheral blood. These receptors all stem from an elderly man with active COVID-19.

CDR3 region: CASSYGRAKNIQYF. CDR3 in DNA: TGTGCCAGCAGTTACGGGAGGGCCAAAAACATTCAGTACTTC. The rearrangement uses TRBV6-5 and TRBJ2-4, with a weak D call TRBD2 (6 bases). V was clipped by 2 bases and J by 1 base, with 6 bases between them. The germline V gene has CDR1 MNHEY and CDR2 SVGAGI. The CDR3 is 14 residues long.

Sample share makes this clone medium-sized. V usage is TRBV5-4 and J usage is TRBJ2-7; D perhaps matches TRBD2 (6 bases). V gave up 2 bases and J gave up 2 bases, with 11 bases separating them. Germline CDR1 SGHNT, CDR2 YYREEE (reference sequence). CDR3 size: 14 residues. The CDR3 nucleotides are TGTGCCAGCAGCTTAGGGACGGGAGCCTACGAGCAGTACTTC. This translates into CASSLGTGAYEQYF.

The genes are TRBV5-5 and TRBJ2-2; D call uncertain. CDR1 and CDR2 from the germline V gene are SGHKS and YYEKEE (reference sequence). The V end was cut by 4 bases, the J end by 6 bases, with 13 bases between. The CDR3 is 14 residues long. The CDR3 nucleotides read TGTGCCAGCAGCGTTTACTCAAGCGCCGGGGAGCTGTTTTTT. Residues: CASSVYSSAGELFF.

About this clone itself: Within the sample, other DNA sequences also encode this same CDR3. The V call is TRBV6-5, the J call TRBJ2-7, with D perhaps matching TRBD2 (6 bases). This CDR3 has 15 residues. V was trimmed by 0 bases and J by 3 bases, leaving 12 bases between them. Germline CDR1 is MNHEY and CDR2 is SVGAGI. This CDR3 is CASSYSTGGDYEQYF. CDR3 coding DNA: TGTGCCAGCAGTTACTCGACGGGCGGGGACTACGAGCAGTACTTC.

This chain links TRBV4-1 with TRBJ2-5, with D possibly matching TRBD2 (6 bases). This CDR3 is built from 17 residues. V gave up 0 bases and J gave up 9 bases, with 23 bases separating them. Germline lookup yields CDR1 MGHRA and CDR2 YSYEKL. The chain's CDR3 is CASSQEWAGRGLGAQYF. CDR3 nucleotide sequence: TGCGCCAGCAGCCAAGAATGGGCGGGACGAGGGTTGGGGGCCCAGTACTTC.

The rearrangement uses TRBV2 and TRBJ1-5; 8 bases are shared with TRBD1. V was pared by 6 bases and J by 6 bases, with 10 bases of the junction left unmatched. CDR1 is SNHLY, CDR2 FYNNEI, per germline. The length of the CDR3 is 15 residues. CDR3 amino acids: CASRKGQAGPQPQHF. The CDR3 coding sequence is TGTGCCAGCAGAAAGGGACAGGCGGGCCCTCAGCCCCAGCATTTT.

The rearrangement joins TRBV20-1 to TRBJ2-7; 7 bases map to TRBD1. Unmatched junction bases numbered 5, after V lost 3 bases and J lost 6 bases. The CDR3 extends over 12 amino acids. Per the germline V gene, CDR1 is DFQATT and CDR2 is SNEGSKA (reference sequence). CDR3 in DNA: TGCAGTGCTAGTAGACAGGGTACCGAGCAGTACTTC. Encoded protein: CSASRQGTEQYF.

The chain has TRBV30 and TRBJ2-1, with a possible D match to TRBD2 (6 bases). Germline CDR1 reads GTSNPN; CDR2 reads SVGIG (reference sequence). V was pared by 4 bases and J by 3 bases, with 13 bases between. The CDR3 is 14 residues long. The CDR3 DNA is TGTGCCTGGATCCCCAGCGGGCTCTACAATGAGCAGTTCTTC. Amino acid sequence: CAWIPSGLYNEQFF.

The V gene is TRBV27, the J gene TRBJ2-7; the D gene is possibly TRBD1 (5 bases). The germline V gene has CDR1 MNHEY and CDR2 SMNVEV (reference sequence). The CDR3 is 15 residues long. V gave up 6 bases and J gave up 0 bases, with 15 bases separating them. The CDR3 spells CASRVSGLSSYEQYF. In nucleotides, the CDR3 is TGTGCCAGCAGGGTGTCAGGGCTTAGCTCCTACGAGCAGTACTTC.

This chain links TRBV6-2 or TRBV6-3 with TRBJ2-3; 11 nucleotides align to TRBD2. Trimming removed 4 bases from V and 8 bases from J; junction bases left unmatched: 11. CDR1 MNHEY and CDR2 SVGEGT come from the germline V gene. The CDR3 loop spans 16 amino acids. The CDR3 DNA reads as TGTGCCAGCAGTTCCCGCGCGGTAGCGGGAGGGGGTACGCAGTATTTT. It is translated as CASSSRAVAGGGTQYF.

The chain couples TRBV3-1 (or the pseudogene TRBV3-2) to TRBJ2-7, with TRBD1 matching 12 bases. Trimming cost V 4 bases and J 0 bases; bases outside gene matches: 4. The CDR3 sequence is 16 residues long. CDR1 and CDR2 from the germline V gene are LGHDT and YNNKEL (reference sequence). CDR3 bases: TGTGCCAGCAGCCCGGGGACAGGGGGCCCCTCCTACGAGCAGTACTTC. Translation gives CASSPGTGGPSYEQYF.

CDR3 nucleotides: TGCGCCAGCAGCCAAGCCTATGGAGAGCCCCAGAGGGAGCAGTACTTC. Amino acid sequence: CASSQAYGEPQREQYF. The chain couples TRBV4-1 to TRBJ2-7; no definite D call. The germline V gene encodes CDR1 MGHRA and CDR2 YSYEKL. This CDR3 is built from 16 residues. The V end was cut by 1 base, the J end by 7 bases, with 20 bases between.

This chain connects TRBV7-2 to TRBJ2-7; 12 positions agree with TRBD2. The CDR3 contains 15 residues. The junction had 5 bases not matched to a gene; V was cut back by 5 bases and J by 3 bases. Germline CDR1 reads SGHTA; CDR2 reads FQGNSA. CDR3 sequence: CASSRRTSGNYEQYF. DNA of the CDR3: TGTGCCAGCAGCCGGAGGACTAGCGGGAACTACGAGCAGTACTTC.

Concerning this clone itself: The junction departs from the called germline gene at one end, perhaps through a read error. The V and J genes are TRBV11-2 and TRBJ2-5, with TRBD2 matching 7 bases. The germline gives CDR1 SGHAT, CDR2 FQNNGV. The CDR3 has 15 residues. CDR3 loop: CPSSFGGTAGETQYF. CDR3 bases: TGTCCCAGCAGCTTCGGGGGGACGGCGGGGGAGACCCAGTACTTC.

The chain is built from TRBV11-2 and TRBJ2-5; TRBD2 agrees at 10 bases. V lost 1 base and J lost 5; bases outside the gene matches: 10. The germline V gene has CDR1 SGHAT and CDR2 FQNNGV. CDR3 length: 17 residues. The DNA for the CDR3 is TGTGCCAGCAGCTTAGCTCGGCTAGCGGGAGAGGCGGAGACCCAGTACTTC. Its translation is CASSLARLAGEAETQYF.

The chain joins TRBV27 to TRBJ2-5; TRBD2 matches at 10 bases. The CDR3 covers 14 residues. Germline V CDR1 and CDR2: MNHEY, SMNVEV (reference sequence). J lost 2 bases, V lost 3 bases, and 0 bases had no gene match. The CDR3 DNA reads TGTGCCAGCAGTTTTAGCGGGAGGCAAGAGACCCAGTACTTC. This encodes CASSFSGRQETQYF.

The CDR3 region is CASSWGTSSGNEQFF. CDR3 nucleotide sequence: TGTGCCAGCAGCTGGGGGACTAGCTCGGGCAATGAGCAGTTCTTC. V usage is TRBV7-2 and J usage is TRBJ2-1; 9 bases line up with TRBD2. The V gene end was trimmed by 4 bases and the J gene end by 6 bases; junction bases not matched to a gene: 7. Germline lookup yields CDR1 SGHTA and CDR2 FQGNSA. This CDR3 comprises 15 residues.